This TCR beta chain was obtained from a study of cytomegalovirus exposure and HLA in healthy donors. PCR amplification relied on 60 Vbeta primers (plus 13 Jbeta primers). TCRdb keeps only in-frame clones here, not all; method: immunoSEQ multiplex PCR. The table lists about 18,000 clones, less than 85% of them singletons. The CDR3 sequence is 13 residues long. The ends lost 10 bases at V and 8 bases at J; junction bases unmatched: 12. Per the germline V gene, CDR1 is MNHEY and CDR2 is SVGAGI. Sequencing input: PBMCs. The clonotype was recovered from a human donor in good health. V usage is TRBV6-5 and J usage is TRBJ1-2; 8 nucleotides line up with TRBD1. The CDR3 sequence is CATLLQGAGGYTF. CDR3 nucleotides: TGTGCCACCCTACTCCAGGGGGCGGGGGGCTACACCTTC.